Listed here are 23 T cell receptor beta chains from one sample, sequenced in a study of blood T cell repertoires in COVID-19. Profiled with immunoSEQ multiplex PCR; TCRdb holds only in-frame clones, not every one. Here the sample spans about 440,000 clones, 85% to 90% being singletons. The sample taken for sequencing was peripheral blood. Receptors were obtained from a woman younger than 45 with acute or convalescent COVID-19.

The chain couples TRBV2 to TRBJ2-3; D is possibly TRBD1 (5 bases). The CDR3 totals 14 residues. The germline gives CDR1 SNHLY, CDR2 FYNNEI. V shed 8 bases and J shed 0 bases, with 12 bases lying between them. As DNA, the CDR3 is TGTGCCAGCGTGGCAGGGCCGAGCACAGATACGCAGTATTTT. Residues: CASVAGPSTDTQYF.

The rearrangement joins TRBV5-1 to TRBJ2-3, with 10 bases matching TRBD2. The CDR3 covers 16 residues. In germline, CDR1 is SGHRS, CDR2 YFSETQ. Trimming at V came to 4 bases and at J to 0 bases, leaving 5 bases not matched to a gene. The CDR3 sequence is CASSISGGRSTDTQYF. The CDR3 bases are TGCGCCAGCAGCATTAGCGGGGGGCGAAGCACAGATACGCAGTATTTT.

The CDR3 DNA sequence: TGTGCCAGCAGCTTCAACGGGGCCTACAATGAGCAGTTCTTC. Protein product: CASSFNGAYNEQFF. The rearrangement links TRBV7-2 to TRBJ2-1; D is perhaps TRBD2 (5 bases). Trimming removed 3 bases from V and 2 bases from J, with 8 bases in between. The V gene's germline CDR1 is SGHTA and CDR2 FQGNSA. The CDR3 covers 14 residues.

The CDR3 spells CAWSLGLDSPLHF. The CDR3 DNA reads TGTGCCTGGAGTCTCGGTTTAGATTCACCCCTCCACTTT. The chain employs TRBV30 and TRBJ1-6; no firm D call. The CDR3 spans 13 residues. The ends were cut back, 2 bases at V and 8 bases at J, with 10 bases in the middle. In germline, CDR1 is GTSNPN, CDR2 SVGIG (reference sequence).

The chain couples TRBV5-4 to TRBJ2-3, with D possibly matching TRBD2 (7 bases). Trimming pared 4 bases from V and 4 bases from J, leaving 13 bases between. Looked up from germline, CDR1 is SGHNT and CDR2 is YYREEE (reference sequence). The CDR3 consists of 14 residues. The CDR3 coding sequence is TGTGCCAGCAGCCCCGGGGGGCCCGCAGATACGCAGTATTTT. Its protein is CASSPGGPADTQYF.

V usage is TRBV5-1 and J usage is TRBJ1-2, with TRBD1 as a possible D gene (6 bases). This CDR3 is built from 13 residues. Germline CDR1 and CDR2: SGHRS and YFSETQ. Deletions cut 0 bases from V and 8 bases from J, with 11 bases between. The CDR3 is CASSLVGGGGYTF. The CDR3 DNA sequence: TGCGCCAGCAGCTTGGTTGGGGGCGGCGGCTACACCTTC.

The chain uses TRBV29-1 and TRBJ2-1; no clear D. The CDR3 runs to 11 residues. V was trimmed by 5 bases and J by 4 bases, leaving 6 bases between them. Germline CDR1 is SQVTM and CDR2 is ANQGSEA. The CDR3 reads CSVPSYNEQFF. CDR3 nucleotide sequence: TGCAGCGTTCCCAGTTACAATGAGCAGTTCTTC.

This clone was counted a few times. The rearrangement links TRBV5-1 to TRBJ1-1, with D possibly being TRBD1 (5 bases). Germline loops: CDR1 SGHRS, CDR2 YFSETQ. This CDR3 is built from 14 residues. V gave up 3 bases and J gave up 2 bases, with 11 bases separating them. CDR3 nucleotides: TGCGCCAGCAGCTGGAGGGGATATAACACTGAAGCTTTCTTT. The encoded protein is CASSWRGYNTEAFF.

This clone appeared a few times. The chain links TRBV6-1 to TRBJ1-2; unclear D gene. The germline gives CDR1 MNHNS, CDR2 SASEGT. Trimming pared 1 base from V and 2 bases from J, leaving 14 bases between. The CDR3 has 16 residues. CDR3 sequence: CASSEVFLGRNYGYTF. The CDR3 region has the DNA TGTGCCAGCAGTGAAGTTTTTTTGGGCAGAAACTATGGCTACACCTTC.

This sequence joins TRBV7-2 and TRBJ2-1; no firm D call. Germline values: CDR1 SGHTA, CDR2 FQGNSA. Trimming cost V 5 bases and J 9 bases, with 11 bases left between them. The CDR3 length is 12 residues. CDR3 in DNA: TGTGCCAGCAGCCCTTCTCGGAGTGAGCAGTTCTTC. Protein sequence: CASSPSRSEQFF. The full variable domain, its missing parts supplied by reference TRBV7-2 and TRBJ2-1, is GAGVSQSPSNKVTEKGKDVELRCDPISGHTALYWYRQSLGQGLEFLIYFQGNSAPDKSGLPSDRFSAERTGGSVSTLTIQRTQQEDSAVYLCASSPSRSEQFFGPGTRLTVL.

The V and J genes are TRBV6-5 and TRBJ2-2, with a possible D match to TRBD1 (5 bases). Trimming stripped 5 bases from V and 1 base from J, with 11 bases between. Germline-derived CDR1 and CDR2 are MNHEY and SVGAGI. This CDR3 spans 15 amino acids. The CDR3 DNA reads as TGTGCCAGCAGTACGCAGGGTCTGAACACCGGGGAGCTGTTTTTT. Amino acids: CASSTQGLNTGELFF.

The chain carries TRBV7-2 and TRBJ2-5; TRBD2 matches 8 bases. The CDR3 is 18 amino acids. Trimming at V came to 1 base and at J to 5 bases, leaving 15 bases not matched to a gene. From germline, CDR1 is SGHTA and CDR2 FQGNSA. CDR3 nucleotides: TGTGCCAGCAGCTTAGATGGTCGTAACGGGGGGGCCGAGGAGACCCAGTACTTC. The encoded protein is CASSLDGRNGGAEETQYF.

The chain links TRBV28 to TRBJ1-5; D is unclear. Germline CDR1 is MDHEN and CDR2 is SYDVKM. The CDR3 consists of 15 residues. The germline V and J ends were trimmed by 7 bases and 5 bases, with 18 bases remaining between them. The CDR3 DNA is TGTGCCAGCAACCCCGACGGCCCTCGGGATCAGCCCCAGCATTTT. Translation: CASNPDGPRDQPQHF.

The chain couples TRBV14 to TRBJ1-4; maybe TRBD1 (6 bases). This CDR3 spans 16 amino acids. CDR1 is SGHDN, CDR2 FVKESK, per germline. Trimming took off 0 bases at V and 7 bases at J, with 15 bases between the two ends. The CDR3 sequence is CASSQDGAGAGEKLFF. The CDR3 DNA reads TGTGCCAGCAGCCAAGATGGGGCAGGGGCGGGTGAAAAACTGTTTTTT. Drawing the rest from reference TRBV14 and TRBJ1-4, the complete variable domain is EAGVTQFPSHSVIEKGQTVTLRCDPISGHDNLYWYRRVMGKEIKFLLHFVKESKQDESGMPNNRFLAERTGGTYSTLKVQPAELEDSGVYFCASSQDGAGAGEKLFFGSGTQLSVL.

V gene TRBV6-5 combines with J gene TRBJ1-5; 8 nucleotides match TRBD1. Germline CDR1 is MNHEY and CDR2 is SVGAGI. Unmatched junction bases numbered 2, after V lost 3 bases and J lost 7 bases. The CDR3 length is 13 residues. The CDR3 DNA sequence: TGTGCCAGCAGTTATGGGACAGGACAGCCCCAGCATTTT. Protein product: CASSYGTGQPQHF.

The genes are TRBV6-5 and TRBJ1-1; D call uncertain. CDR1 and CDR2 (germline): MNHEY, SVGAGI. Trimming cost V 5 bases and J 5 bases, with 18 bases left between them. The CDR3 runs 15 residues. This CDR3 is CASSPRSWAWTEAFF. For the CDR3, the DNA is TGTGCCAGCAGTCCCAGGTCCTGGGCTTGGACTGAAGCTTTCTTT.

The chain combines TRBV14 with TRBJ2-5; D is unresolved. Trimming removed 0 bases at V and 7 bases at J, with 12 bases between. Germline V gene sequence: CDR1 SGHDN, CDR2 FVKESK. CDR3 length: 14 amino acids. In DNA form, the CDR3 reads TGTGCCAGCAGCCAAGATTTACAGTATGGGACCCAGTACTTC. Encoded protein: CASSQDLQYGTQYF.

CDR3 sequence reads: CASSRMRQQYEAFF. The CDR3 region has the DNA TGTGCCAGCAGCCGGATGCGACAGCAGTATGAAGCTTTCTTT. The chain carries TRBV5-8 and TRBJ1-1, with D perhaps TRBD1 (5 bases). The CDR3 is 14 amino acids. V was clipped by 4 bases and J by 7 bases, with 17 bases between them. Per germline, CDR1 SGHTS and CDR2 YDEGEE.

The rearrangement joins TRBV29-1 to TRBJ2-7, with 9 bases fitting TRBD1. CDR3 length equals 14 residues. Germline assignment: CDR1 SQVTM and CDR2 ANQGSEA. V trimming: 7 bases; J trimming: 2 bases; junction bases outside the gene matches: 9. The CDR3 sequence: CSAFSQGAAYEQYF. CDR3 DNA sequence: TGCAGCGCCTTCTCACAGGGGGCAGCCTACGAGCAGTACTTC.

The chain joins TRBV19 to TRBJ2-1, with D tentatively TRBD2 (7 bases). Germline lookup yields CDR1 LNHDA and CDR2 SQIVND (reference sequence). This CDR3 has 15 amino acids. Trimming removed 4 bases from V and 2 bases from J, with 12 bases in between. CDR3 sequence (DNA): TGTGCCAGTAGTAGGGGGGGGGCTACCTACAATGAGCAGTTCTTC. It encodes CASSRGGATYNEQFF.

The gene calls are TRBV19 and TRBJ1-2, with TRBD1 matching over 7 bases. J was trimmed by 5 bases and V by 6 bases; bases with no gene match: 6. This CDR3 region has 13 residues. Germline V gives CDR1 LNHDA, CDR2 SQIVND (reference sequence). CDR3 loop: CASRLTGRYGYTF. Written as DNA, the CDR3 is TGTGCCAGTAGGCTGACAGGGAGATATGGCTACACCTTC.

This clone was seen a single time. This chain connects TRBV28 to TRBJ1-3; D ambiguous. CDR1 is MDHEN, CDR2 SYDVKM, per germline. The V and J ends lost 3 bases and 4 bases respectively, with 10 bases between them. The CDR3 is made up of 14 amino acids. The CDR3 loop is CASSFVAVGNTIYF. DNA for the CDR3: TGTGCCAGCAGTTTTGTGGCTGTAGGAAACACCATATATTTT.

Written as DNA, the CDR3 is TGTGCCAGCATTACGGGGAGTTATAATTCACCCCTCCACTTT. As protein: CASITGSYNSPLHF. The chain couples TRBV6-5 to TRBJ1-6; D unclear. Trimming took off 7 bases at V and 4 bases at J, with 11 bases between the two ends. The length of the CDR3 is 14 residues. The V gene's germline CDR1 is MNHEY and CDR2 SVGAGI.